The 27 T cell receptor beta chains listed next were all sequenced from one sample in a study of shared clonotypes between healthy human individuals. Clones were sequenced by immunoSEQ multiplex PCR, and TCRdb holds only the in-frame ones, with some missing. The sample lists under 850,000 clones, 90% to 95% seen once, with 24% in the top ten. Naive CD8 cells comprised CD45RO-negative, CCR7-positively selected cells, excluding terminally differentiated effector memory CD45RA+ cells. The sample comprised naive CD8+ T cells sorted from blood. The receptors come from a man younger than 40 in good health.

The rearrangement links TRBV6-6 to TRBJ2-5; D ambiguous. V was pared by 5 bases and J by 4 bases, with 20 bases between. This CDR3 is built from 16 residues. Germline-derived CDR1 and CDR2 are MNHNY and SVGAGI (reference sequence). In DNA form, the CDR3 reads TGTGCCAGCAGTAACCCCCCGGCCCTCCCCGGAGAGACCCAGTACTTC. Translated: CASSNPPALPGETQYF.

The chain combines TRBV7-6 with TRBJ2-7; D remains ambiguous. CDR1 is SGHVS and CDR2 is FNYEAQ in the germline V gene. This CDR3 spans 14 amino acids. V lost 5 bases and J lost 1, with 12 bases in between. For the CDR3, the DNA is TGTGCCAGCAGCCCAACATATTCGTCCTACGAGCAGTACTTC. Its translation is CASSPTYSSYEQYF.

This clone was seen only once. The chain is built from TRBV6-1 and TRBJ2-2; 8 bases are shared with TRBD2. Losses at the gene ends were 6 bases for V and 10 bases for J; bases not matched to a gene: 4. This CDR3 has 12 residues. Germline V gene sequence: CDR1 MNHNS, CDR2 SASEGT. The CDR3 reads CASRDGGAELFF. The CDR3 coding sequence is TGTGCCAGCAGGGACGGGGGGGCGGAGCTGTTTTTT.

The DNA for the CDR3 is TGTGCCAGCAGCCCAGACAGGTCCTATGGCTACACCTTC. It is translated as CASSPDRSYGYTF. This rearrangement joins TRBV7-3 to TRBJ1-2; TRBD1 is a possible D gene (6 bases). Germline CDR1 and CDR2: SGHTA and FQGTGA. Trimming pared 5 bases from V and 4 bases from J, leaving 11 bases between. The CDR3 length is 13 residues.

Of note for this clone: This may be a read error, as it is one base from a much larger clone. The sample carries other DNA sequences with the same CDR3. This chain connects TRBV13 to TRBJ2-7; D is ambiguous. This CDR3 is built from 11 residues. Trimming pared 3 bases from V and 1 base from J, leaving 1 base between. Per the germline V gene, CDR1 is PRHDT and CDR2 is FYEKMQ (reference sequence). CDR3 nucleotides: TGTGCCAGCAGCTTGTCCTACGAGCAGTACTTC. It translates to CASSLSYEQYF.

The V gene is TRBV28, the J gene TRBJ1-4; 8 bases line up with TRBD1. With V trimmed by 5 bases and J by 1 base, 6 bases remained unmatched. This CDR3 is built from 16 residues. In germline, CDR1 is MDHEN, CDR2 SYDVKM. The DNA for the CDR3 is TGTGCCAGCAGTCAGGACAGGGAGGTAACTAATGAAAAACTGTTTTTT. It translates to CASSQDREVTNEKLFF.

Remarks on this clone: The identical CDR3 is also encoded by other nucleotide sequences in the sample. The V gene is TRBV27, the J gene TRBJ2-5, with TRBD2 matching 7 bases. Germline CDR1 is MNHEY and CDR2 is SMNVEV (reference sequence). The V and J ends lost 1 base and 2 bases, in that order; junction bases with no gene match: 1. The CDR3 has 14 residues. The CDR3 nucleotides read TGTGCCAGCAGTTTATTGGGGGGGCAAGAGACCCAGTACTTC. This translates into CASSLLGGQETQYF.

The chain carries TRBV19 and TRBJ2-7, with D perhaps TRBD1 (6 bases). Between the trimmed V and J ends, which lost 2 bases and 3 bases, there was a span of 11 bases. Germline V gene sequence: CDR1 LNHDA, CDR2 SQIVND (reference sequence). The CDR3 is 14 amino acids. CDR3 sequence: CASSIQGLDYEQYF. The CDR3 coding sequence is TGTGCCAGTAGTATACAGGGGCTTGACTACGAGCAGTACTTC.

The chain employs TRBV4-1 and TRBJ1-2; 11 nucleotides align to TRBD1. CDR3 length equals 20 residues. The ends lost 0 bases at V and 5 bases at J; junction bases unmatched: 17. Germline V gene sequence: CDR1 MGHRA, CDR2 YSYEKL. CDR3 DNA: TGCGCCAGCAGCCAAGATCTGGGACAGGGGGTCGGGACCTCCTGGTATGGCTACACCTTC. Encoded protein: CASSQDLGQGVGTSWYGYTF.

This clone appeared once. CDR3 in DNA: TGTGCCAGCAGGAGAGGGCACGAGCAGTACTTC. As protein: CASRRGHEQYF. This chain uses TRBV27 with TRBJ2-7, with D possibly being TRBD2 (5 bases). The CDR3 has 11 residues. Germline CDR1 reads MNHEY; CDR2 reads SMNVEV (reference sequence). Trimming stripped 6 bases from V and 5 bases from J, with 8 bases between.

The chain links TRBV4-1 to TRBJ2-1; D gene uncertain. Germline V gives CDR1 MGHRA, CDR2 YSYEKL. Deletions cut 2 bases from V and 8 bases from J, with 10 bases between. CDR3 length equals 13 residues. The CDR3 nucleotides read TGCGCCAGCAGCCAAAATACCGGGCATGAGCAGTTCTTC. Encoded protein: CASSQNTGHEQFF.

The rearrangement uses TRBV5-6 and TRBJ1-1, with D uncertain. The V gene lost 3 bases and the J gene lost 3 bases, with 6 bases spanning the gap. Germline-derived CDR1 and CDR2 are SGHDT and YYEEEE. This CDR3 has 12 residues. CDR3 DNA sequence: TGTGCCAGCAGCTGGGCAGACACTGAAGCTTTCTTT. Its translation: CASSWADTEAFF.

The chain links TRBV13 to TRBJ2-5; TRBD1 agrees at 9 bases. Germline lookup yields CDR1 PRHDT and CDR2 FYEKMQ (reference sequence). The junction had 9 bases not matched to a gene; V was cut back by 8 bases and J by 5 bases. This CDR3 is 14 amino acids long. The CDR3 sequence is CASGHRGRPETQYF. The CDR3, as DNA: TGTGCCAGCGGGCACAGGGGGCGCCCCGAGACCCAGTACTTC.

This clone was recorded only once. The CDR3 nucleotides read TGTGCCAGCAGCTCCACAACAGGGTCCTACGAGCAGTACTTC. Translating gives CASSSTTGSYEQYF. The V and J genes are TRBV7-9 and TRBJ2-7; a weak D match, TRBD1 (6 bases). V was trimmed by 4 bases and J by 1 base, leaving 11 bases between them. The CDR3 has 14 residues. Germline CDR1 is SEHNR and CDR2 is FQNEAQ (reference sequence).

V is TRBV19 and J is TRBJ2-3, with TRBD2 matching 10 bases. V dropped 3 bases and J dropped 2; count of bases not matched to a gene: 2. CDR1 and CDR2 from the germline V gene are LNHDA and SQIVND (reference sequence). This CDR3 has 15 amino acids. CDR3 protein: CASSILAGDTDTQYF. In nucleotides, the CDR3 is TGTGCCAGTAGTATCCTAGCGGGAGACACAGATACGCAGTATTTT.

The rearrangement joins TRBV14 to TRBJ2-1; 9 nucleotides line up with TRBD2. The CDR3 runs to 19 residues. Germline lookup yields CDR1 SGHDN and CDR2 FVKESK. V was pared by 4 bases and J by 0 bases, with 13 bases of the junction left unmatched. The CDR3 nucleotides read TGTGCCAGCAGCCCCCTGGGGCTAGCGGGACTCAACTCCTACAATGAGCAGTTCTTC. Amino acid sequence: CASSPLGLAGLNSYNEQFF.

The genes are TRBV5-1 and TRBJ2-2; 9 bases are shared with TRBD2. The CDR3 is 17 amino acids. J lost 0 bases, V lost 0 bases, and 3 bases had no gene match. The germline gives CDR1 SGHRS, CDR2 YFSETQ. The chain's CDR3 is CASSLGLAGPNTGELFF. CDR3 nucleotide sequence: TGCGCCAGCAGCTTGGGGCTAGCGGGGCCGAACACCGGGGAGCTGTTTTTT.

The sample holds a few counts of this clone. The rearrangement links TRBV4-3 to TRBJ1-2, with D hard to call. The germline V and J ends were trimmed by 0 bases and 4 bases, with 9 bases remaining between them. Germline CDR1 reads LGHNA; CDR2 reads YSLEER. This CDR3 has 14 amino acids. The CDR3 bases are TGCGCCAGCAGCCAAGATCGGATAAGCTATGGCTACACCTTC. It is translated as CASSQDRISYGYTF.

This clone was seen once. The V call is TRBV29-1, the J call TRBJ2-6; 9 positions agree with TRBD2. The CDR3 runs 20 residues. Germline CDR1 and CDR2: SQVTM and ANQGSEA. Germline trimming cut 0 bases from V and 0 bases from J; bases unmatched to any gene: 12. The CDR3 is CSVEEWWASGTSSGANVLTF. Written as DNA, the CDR3 is TGCAGCGTTGAAGAGTGGTGGGCTAGCGGGACCAGCTCTGGGGCCAACGTCCTGACTTTC. Full variable domain (outside the CDR3, taken from reference TRBV29-1 and TRBJ2-6): SAVISQKPSRDICQRGTSLTIQCQVDSQVTMMFWYRQQPGQSLTLIATANQGSEATYESGFVIDKFPISRPNLTFSTLTVSNMSPEDSSIYLCSVEEWWASGTSSGANVLTFGAGSRLTVL.

CDR3: CASSVATSGRAQQYF. DNA for the CDR3: TGTGCCAGCAGCGTAGCTACAAGCGGGAGGGCCCAGCAGTACTTC. The V and J genes are TRBV9 and TRBJ2-7, with TRBD2 matching 10 bases. With V trimmed by 0 bases and J by 8 bases, 8 bases remained unmatched. Germline V lookup: CDR1 SGDLS, CDR2 YYNGEE. CDR3 length equals 15 residues.

This clone occurred once. The chain has TRBV27 and TRBJ2-5; 15 nucleotides match TRBD2. Germline CDR1 MNHEY, CDR2 SMNVEV (reference sequence). V gave up 5 bases and J gave up 0 bases; unmatched junction bases: 7. The CDR3 spans 18 residues. As DNA, the CDR3 is TGTGCCAGCAGTCCCGGGACTAGCGGGAGGAGGAACCAAGAGACCCAGTACTTC. Protein product: CASSPGTSGRRNQETQYF.

The chain combines TRBV7-9 with TRBJ2-7, with D possibly matching TRBD1 (6 bases). Germline loops: CDR1 SEHNR, CDR2 FQNEAQ (reference sequence). CDR3 size: 15 residues. The V end was cut by 1 base, the J end by 6 bases, with 16 bases between. The CDR3 sequence: CASSLVVAGASEQYF. The CDR3 region has the DNA TGTGCCAGCAGCTTAGTGGTCGCAGGGGCTAGCGAGCAGTACTTC.

V and J are TRBV6-5 and TRBJ2-4, with 14 bases lining up with TRBD2. J was trimmed by 10 bases and V by 5 bases; bases with no gene match: 7. The CDR3 is 15 residues long. Germline loops: CDR1 MNHEY, CDR2 SVGAGI. The CDR3 DNA is TGTGCCAGCAGTCGAGGGACTAGCGGGAGTGTTATTCAGTACTTC. Its translation is CASSRGTSGSVIQYF.

This chain connects TRBV2 to TRBJ2-5, with D unresolved. V lost 9 bases and J lost 1, with 6 bases in between. CDR1 SNHLY and CDR2 FYNNEI come from the germline V gene. This CDR3 has 11 residues. The CDR3 DNA sequence: TGTGCCAGTCAGTTCCAAGAGACCCAGTACTTC. The encoded protein is CASQFQETQYF. Full variable domain (rest looked up from reference TRBV2 and TRBJ2-5): EPEVTQTPSHQVTQMGQEVILRCVPISNHLYFYWYRQILGQKVEFLVSFYNNEISEKSEIFDDQFSVERPDGSNFTLKIRSTKLEDSAMYFCASQFQETQYFGPGTRLLVL.

The V gene is TRBV5-1, the J gene TRBJ2-5; 9 bases agree with TRBD2. The CDR3 is 15 amino acids. Germline values: CDR1 SGHRS, CDR2 YFSETQ. Germline trimming cut 5 bases from V and 2 bases from J; bases unmatched to any gene: 7. CDR3 sequence: CASRPTSGVQETQYF. The CDR3 DNA is TGCGCCAGCAGACCGACTAGCGGAGTTCAAGAGACCCAGTACTTC.

Of note for this clone: Other DNA sequences in the same sample also yield this CDR3. This chain connects TRBV19 to TRBJ2-7; 15 nucleotides agree with TRBD2. V shed 5 bases and J 4 bases; nucleotides not matched to a gene: 3. The CDR3 spans 15 residues. The V gene's germline CDR1 is LNHDA and CDR2 SQIVND (reference sequence). The CDR3 coding sequence is TGTGCCAGTAGTCCCGGACTAGCGGGAGGGTACGAGCAGTACTTC. This codes for CASSPGLAGGYEQYF.

The chain uses TRBV6-1 and TRBJ1-1, with 12 bases aligning to TRBD1. V shed 3 bases and J 6 bases; nucleotides not matched to a gene: 5. This CDR3 is 15 amino acids long. Per the germline V gene, CDR1 is MNHNS and CDR2 is SASEGT. Here the CDR3 reads CASSDSGTGGPEAFF. DNA for the CDR3: TGTGCCAGCAGTGACTCCGGGACAGGGGGCCCTGAAGCTTTCTTT.